This is a list of T cell receptor beta chains from one sample in a study of blood T cells in healthy people across ages. Each CDR3 protein gets one entry after TCRdb re-called the 5' RACE reads with MiXCR. The sample shows about 1.8 million distinct CDR3 sequences, roughly 50% of them seen only once. The material sequenced was blood. These receptors originate from a woman aged 35 to 49 in good health. The CDR3 runs from the conserved cysteine through the conserved F or W.

v_call	cdr3_length	j_call	cdr3_aa
TRBV20-1	13	TRBJ2-5	CSARDRFQETQYF
TRBV7-2	15	TRBJ2-7	CASSSPGRGAYEQYF
TRBV7-2	15	TRBJ2-3	CASSATSGTTDTQYF
TRBV27	13	TRBJ1-2	CAAGDRVGYGYTF
TRBV7-2	15	TRBJ2-5	CASSHRGGPQETQYF
TRBV29-1	11	TRBJ2-5	CSATVYDEQYF
TRBV4-3	15	TRBJ1-1	CASSQGQGRDTEAFF
TRBV27	14	TRBJ1-2	CASSSTGVDGGYTF
TRBV4-2	19	TRBJ2-3	CASSQDPLVGELSTDTQYF
TRBV7-2	13	TRBJ2-4	CASSLREPNIQYF
TRBV7-9	20	TRBJ2-1	CASSLGGTSGGPRGGNEQFF